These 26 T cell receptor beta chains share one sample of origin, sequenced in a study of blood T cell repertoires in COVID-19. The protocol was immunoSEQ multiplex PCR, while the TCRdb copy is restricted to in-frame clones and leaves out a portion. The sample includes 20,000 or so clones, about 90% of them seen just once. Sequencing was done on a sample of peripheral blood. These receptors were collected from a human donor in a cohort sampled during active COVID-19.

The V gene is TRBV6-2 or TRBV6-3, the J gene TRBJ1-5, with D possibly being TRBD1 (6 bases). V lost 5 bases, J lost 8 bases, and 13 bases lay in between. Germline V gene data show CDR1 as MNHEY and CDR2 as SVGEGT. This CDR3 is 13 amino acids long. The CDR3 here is CASSGTPSEPQHF. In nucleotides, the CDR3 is TGTGCCAGCAGTGGGACACCTTCGGAGCCCCAGCATTTT.

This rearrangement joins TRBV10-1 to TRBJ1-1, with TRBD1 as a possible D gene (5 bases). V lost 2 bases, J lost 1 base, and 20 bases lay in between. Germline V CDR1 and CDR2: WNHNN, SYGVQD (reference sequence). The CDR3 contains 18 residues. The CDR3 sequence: CASSEVRGGRGRNTEAFF. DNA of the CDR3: TGCGCCAGCAGTGAGGTCCGAGGAGGGCGGGGGAGGAACACTGAAGCTTTCTTT.

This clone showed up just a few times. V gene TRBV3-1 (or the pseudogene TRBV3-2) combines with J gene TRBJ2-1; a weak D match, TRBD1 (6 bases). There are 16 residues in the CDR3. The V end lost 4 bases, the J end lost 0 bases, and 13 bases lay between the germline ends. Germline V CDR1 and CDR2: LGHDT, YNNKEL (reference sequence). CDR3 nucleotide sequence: TGTGCCAGCAGCCCGGACAGTTCAAGCTCCTACAATGAGCAGTTCTTC. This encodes CASSPDSSSSYNEQFF.

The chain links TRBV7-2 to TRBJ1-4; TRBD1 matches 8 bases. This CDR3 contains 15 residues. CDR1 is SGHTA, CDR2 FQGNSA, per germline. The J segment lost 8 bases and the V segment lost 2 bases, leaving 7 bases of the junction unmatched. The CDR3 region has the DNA TGTGCCAGCAGCTTAACCGGGACAGGTCGGGAAAAACTGTTTTTT. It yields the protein CASSLTGTGREKLFF. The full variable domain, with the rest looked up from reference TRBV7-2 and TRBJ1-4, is GAGVSQSPSNKVTEKGKDVELRCDPISGHTALYWYRQSLGQGLEFLIYFQGNSAPDKSGLPSDRFSAERTGGSVSTLTIQRTQQEDSAVYLCASSLTGTGREKLFFGSGTQLSVL.

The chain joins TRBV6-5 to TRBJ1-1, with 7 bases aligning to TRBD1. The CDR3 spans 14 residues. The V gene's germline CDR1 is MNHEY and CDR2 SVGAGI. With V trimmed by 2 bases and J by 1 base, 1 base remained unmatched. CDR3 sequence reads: CASSYEGANTEAFF. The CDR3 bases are TGTGCCAGCAGTTACGAGGGGGCGAACACTGAAGCTTTCTTT.

The CDR3 is CASSFSGGRREQFF. DNA of the CDR3: TGTGCCAGCAGCTTCTCGGGGGGGCGACGTGAGCAGTTCTTC. The genes are TRBV7-8 and TRBJ2-1, with 8 nucleotides matching TRBD2. Trimming removed 3 bases from V and 9 bases from J; junction bases left unmatched: 7. Per germline, CDR1 SGHVS and CDR2 FQNEAQ. The CDR3 is made up of 14 amino acids.

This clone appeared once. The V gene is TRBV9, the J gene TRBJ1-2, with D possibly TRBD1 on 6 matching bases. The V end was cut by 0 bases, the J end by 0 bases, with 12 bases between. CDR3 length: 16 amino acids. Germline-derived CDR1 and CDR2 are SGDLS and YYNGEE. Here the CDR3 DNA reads TGTGCCAGCAGCGTAGAACCACAGGGCCCTAACTATGGCTACACCTTC. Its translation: CASSVEPQGPNYGYTF.

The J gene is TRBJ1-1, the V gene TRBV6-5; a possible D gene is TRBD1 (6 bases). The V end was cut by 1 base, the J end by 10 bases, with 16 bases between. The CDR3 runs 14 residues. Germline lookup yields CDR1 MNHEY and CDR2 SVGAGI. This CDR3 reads CASSYLGAHLPAFF. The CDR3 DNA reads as TGTGCCAGCAGTTACTTGGGGGCCCACCTGCCAGCTTTCTTT.

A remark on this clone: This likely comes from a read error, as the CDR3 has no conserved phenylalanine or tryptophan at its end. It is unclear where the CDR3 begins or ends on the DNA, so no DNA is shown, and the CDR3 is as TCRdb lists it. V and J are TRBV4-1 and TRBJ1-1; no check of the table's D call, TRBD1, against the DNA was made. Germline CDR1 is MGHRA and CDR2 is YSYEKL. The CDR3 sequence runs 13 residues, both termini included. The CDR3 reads CANSQGPGQGIKV.

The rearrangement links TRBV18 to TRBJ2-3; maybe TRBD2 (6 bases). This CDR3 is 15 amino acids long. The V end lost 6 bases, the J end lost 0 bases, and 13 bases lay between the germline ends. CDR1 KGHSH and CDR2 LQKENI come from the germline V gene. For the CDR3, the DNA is TGTGCCAGCTCGGGAGGACTGGCTAGCACAGATACGCAGTATTTT. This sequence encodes CASSGGLASTDTQYF.

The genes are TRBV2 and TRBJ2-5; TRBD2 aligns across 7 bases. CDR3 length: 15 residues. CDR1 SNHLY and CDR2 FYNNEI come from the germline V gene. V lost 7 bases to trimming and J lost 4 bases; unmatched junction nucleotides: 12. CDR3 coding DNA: TGTGCCAGCACCCCACGACTAGCCGGACGAGAGACCCAGTACTTC. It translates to CASTPRLAGRETQYF.

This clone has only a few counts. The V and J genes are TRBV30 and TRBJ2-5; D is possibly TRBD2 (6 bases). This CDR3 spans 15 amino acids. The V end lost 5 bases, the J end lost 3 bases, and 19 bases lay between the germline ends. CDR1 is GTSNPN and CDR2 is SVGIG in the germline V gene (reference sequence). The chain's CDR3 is CAWVPAYRTKETQYF. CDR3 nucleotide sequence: TGTGCCTGGGTTCCCGCCTACAGGACTAAAGAGACCCAGTACTTC.

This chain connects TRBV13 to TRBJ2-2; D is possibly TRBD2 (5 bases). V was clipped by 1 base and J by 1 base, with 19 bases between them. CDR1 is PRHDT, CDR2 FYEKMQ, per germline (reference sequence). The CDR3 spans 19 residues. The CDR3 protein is CASSLEHSSGVLNTGELFF. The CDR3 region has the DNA TGTGCCAGCAGCTTAGAACATTCTTCCGGGGTCCTGAACACCGGGGAGCTGTTTTTT. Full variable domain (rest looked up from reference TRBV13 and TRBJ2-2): AAGVIQSPRHLIKEKRETATLKCYPIPRHDTVYWYQQGPGQDPQFLISFYEKMQSDKGSIPDRFSAQQFSDYHSELNMSSLELGDSALYFCASSLEHSSGVLNTGELFFGEGSRLTVL.

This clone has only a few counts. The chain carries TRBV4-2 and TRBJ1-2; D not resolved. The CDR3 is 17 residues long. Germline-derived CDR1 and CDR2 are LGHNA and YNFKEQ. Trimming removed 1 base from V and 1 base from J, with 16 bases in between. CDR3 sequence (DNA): TGTGCCAGCAGCCAAGGGCTCTCGGGAACCGGTAACTATGGCTACACCTTC. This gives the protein CASSQGLSGTGNYGYTF.

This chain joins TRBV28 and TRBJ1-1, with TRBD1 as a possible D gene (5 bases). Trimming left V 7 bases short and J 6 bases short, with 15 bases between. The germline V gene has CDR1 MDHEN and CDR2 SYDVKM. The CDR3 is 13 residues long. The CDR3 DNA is TGTGCCAGCAACCTCCCGGCGGGGGCTGAAGCTTTCTTT. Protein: CASNLPAGAEAFF.

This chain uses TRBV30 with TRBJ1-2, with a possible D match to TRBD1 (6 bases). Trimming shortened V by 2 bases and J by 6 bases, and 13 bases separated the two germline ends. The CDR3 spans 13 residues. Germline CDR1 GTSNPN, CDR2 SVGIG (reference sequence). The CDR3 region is CAWSIQGLHGYTF. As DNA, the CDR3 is TGTGCCTGGAGTATTCAGGGGCTTCATGGCTACACCTTC.

CDR3 DNA: TGTGCCAGTAGTTTCCAGCCCATTCAGGGAATCGGGAACACTGAAGCTTTCTTT. This encodes CASSFQPIQGIGNTEAFF. The genes are TRBV19 and TRBJ1-1; weak D call: TRBD1 (5 bases). The germline V gene has CDR1 LNHDA and CDR2 SQIVND (reference sequence). V lost 5 bases, J lost 1 base, and 23 bases lay in between. The CDR3 spans 18 residues.

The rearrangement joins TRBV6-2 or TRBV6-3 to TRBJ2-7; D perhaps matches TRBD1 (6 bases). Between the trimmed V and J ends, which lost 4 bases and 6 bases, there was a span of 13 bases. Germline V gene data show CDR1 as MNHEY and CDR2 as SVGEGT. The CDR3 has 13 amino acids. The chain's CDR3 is CASSLGAFGEQYV. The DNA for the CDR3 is TGTGCCAGCAGTTTGGGGGCCTTCGGCGAGCAGTACGTC.

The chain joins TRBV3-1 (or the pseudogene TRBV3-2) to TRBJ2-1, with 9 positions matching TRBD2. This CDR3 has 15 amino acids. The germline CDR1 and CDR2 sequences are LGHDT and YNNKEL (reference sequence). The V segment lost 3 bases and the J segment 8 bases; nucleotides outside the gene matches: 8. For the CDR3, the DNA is TGTGCCAGCAGCCATTGGGCTAGCGGGGTATATGAGCAGTTCTTC. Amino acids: CASSHWASGVYEQFF.

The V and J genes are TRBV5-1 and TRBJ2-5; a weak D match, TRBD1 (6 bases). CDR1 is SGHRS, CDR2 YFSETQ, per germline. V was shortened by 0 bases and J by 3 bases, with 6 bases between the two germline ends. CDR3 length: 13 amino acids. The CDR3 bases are TGCGCCAGCAGCTTGGGGACAGAAGAGACCCAGTACTTC. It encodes CASSLGTEETQYF.

The CDR3 DNA sequence: TGTGCCAGCAGCTTAGATGTAGCGTGTTGCTCCTACGAGCAGTACGTC. This gives the protein CASSLDVACCSYEQYV. The chain is built from TRBV11-2 and TRBJ2-7, with D tentatively TRBD2 (5 bases). This CDR3 is built from 16 residues. Between the trimmed V and J ends, which lost 0 bases and 0 bases, there was a span of 12 bases. Looked up from germline, CDR1 is SGHAT and CDR2 is FQNNGV.

The CDR3, as DNA: TGCAGTGCTAGTAGGGGCGGGGCTCCGAACACTGAAGCTTTCTTT. Protein sequence: CSASRGGAPNTEAFF. The J gene is TRBJ1-1, the V gene TRBV20-1, with D maybe TRBD1 (5 bases). The ends were cut back, 3 bases at V and 1 base at J, with 15 bases in the middle. The germline V gene has CDR1 DFQATT and CDR2 SNEGSKA (reference sequence). This CDR3 spans 15 amino acids.

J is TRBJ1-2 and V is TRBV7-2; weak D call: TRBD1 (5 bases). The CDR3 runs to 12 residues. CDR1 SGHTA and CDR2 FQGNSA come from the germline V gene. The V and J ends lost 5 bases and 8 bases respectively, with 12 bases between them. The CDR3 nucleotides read TGTGCCAGCAGCCTAGACAGATACGGCTACACCTTC. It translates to CASSLDRYGYTF.

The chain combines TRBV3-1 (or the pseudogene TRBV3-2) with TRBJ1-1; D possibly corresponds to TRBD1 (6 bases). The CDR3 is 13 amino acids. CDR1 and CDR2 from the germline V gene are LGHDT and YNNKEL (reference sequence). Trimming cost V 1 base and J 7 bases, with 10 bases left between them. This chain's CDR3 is CASSQVRGHEAFF. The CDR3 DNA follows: TGTGCCAGCAGCCAAGTCAGGGGCCATGAAGCTTTCTTT.

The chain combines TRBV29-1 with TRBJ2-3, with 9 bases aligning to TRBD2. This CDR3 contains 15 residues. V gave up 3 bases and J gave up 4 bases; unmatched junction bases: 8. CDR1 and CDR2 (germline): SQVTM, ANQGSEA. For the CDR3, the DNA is TGCAGCGTTGATTTCGCGGGAGGGCGGGCAGATACGCAGTATTTT. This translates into CSVDFAGGRADTQYF.

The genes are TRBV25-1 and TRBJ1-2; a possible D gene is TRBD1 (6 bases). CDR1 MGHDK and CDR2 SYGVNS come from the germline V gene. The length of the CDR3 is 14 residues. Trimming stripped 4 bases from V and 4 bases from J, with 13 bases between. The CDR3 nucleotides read TGTGCCAGCAGTGCTACGGGGGGCTCCTATGGCTACACCTTC. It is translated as CASSATGGSYGYTF.